These T cell receptor beta chains were read from a single sample in a study of shared clonotypes between healthy human individuals. The protocol was immunoSEQ multiplex PCR, while the TCRdb copy is restricted to in-frame clones and leaves out a portion. The data hold 2.5 million or so clones, with around 94% observed a single time. The sequenced material came from naive CD4+ T cells sorted from blood. The receptors derive from a man younger than 35 in good health. The CDR3 runs from the conserved cysteine through the conserved F or W. D genes are given only for firm matches. Not all rows give a size; the values are once, few, many and, for expanded clones, a class.

-	TRBD1	TRBJ1-5	TRBV28	TGTGCCAGCAGATACAGGGGGTCCCAGCCCCAGCATTTT	CASRYRGSQPQHF
-	-	TRBJ2-2	TRBV5-1	TGCGCCAGCAGCTTGGCCCCACAAGGAGCAAGCACTCGGGAGCTGTTTTTT	CASSLAPQGASTRELFF
-	-	TRBJ2-7	TRBV18	TGTGCCAGCTCACCGGTTCAAAGGGTTTACGAGCAGTACTTC	CASSPVQRVYEQYF
-	-	TRBJ2-3	TRBV10-1	TGCGCCAGCAGTGAGTCGGACAGCACAGATACGCAGTATTTT	CASSESDSTDTQYF
-	-	TRBJ2-7	TRBV7-3	TGTGCCAGCAGCGATCAAGGCCACGAGCAGTACTTC	CASSDQGHEQYF
-	-	TRBJ1-4	TRBV5-4	TGTGCCAGCAGCTACAGGGCGGCTAATGAAAAACTGTTTTTT	CASSYRAANEKLFF
-	-	TRBJ2-7	TRBV18	TGTGCCAGCTCACCAAACGTAGGGGGTGGCGAGCAGTACTTC	CASSPNVGGGEQYF
-	-	TRBJ1-5	TRBV10-3	TGTGCCATCAGTGAAGGGGCGGGCAATCAGCCCCAGCATTTT	CAISEGAGNQPQHF
-	-	TRBJ2-7	TRBV10-3	TGTGCCATCACCGGACCAATTGAGGGGGTGCAGTACTTC	CAITGPIEGVQYF
-	-	TRBJ2-3	TRBV7-2	TGTGCCAGCAGCTTTTTCTATGGTCCAGATACGCAGTATTTT	CASSFFYGPDTQYF
-	TRBD1	TRBJ1-2	TRBV9	TGTGCCAGCAGCGATGGACAGGGCTATGGCTACACCTTC	CASSDGQGYGYTF
-	TRBD1	TRBJ2-2	TRBV10-2	TGCGCCAGCAGTGTAGGCGACAGGGGGCTCACCGGGGAGCTGTTTTTT	CASSVGDRGLTGELFF
few	TRBD2	TRBJ2-2	TRBV7-2	TGTGCCAGCAGCTTAGCGGGAGGGACCGGGGAGCTGTTTTTT	CASSLAGGTGELFF
-	-	TRBJ1-3	TRBV9	TGTGCCAGCAGCTACGACCTCGGAATCTCTGGAAACACCATATATTTT	CASSYDLGISGNTIYF
-	-	TRBJ2-2	TRBV10-3	TGTGCCATCAGACCAACAGGGAACACCGGGGAGCTGTTTTTT	CAIRPTGNTGELFF
-	TRBD1	TRBJ1-2	TRBV7-2	TGTGCCAGCAGCTTAGAGGGACAGTCCTATGGCTACACCTTC	CASSLEGQSYGYTF
-	-	TRBJ2-3	TRBV6-1	TGTGCCAGCAGTGGTATCCCAGATACGCAGTATTTT	CASSGIPDTQYF
-	-	TRBJ1-3	TRBV19	TGTGCCAGTAGTATAGGGTTATCTGGAAACACCATATATTTT	CASSIGLSGNTIYF
-	-	TRBJ2-5	TRBV5-1	TGCGCCAGCAGCCTCCGGGCCGAGTACCAAGAGACCCAGTACTTC	CASSLRAEYQETQYF
few	-	TRBJ1-1	TRBV6-5	TGTGCCAGCAGGAGGGGGACTGAAGCTTTCTTT	CASRRGTEAFF
-	-	TRBJ1-1	TRBV29-1	TGCAGCGTGAGGGTGCTAGGGAACACTGAAGCTTTCTTT	CSVRVLGNTEAFF
-	TRBD1	TRBJ2-5	TRBV29-1	TGCAGCACCCGGACAGGGAGAGGGAAAGAGACCCAGTACTTC	CSTRTGRGKETQYF
-	-	TRBJ1-1	TRBV6-5	TGTGCCAGCAGTTACCAGCTGAACACTGAAGCTTTCTTT	CASSYQLNTEAFF
-	-	TRBJ1-5	TRBV10-2	TGCGCCAGCATGCAGGGAGATCAGCCCCAGCATTTT	CASMQGDQPQHF
-	-	TRBJ1-1	TRBV5-1	TGCGCCAGCAGCGCAACGGGTTTACAGTTGAACACTGAAGCTTTCTTT	CASSATGLQLNTEAFF
-	-	TRBJ2-1	TRBV5-1	TGCGCCAGCAGCTTGGGGTCGAGCTCCTACAATGAGCAGTTCTTC	CASSLGSSSYNEQFF
-	-	TRBJ2-2	TRBV7-2	TGTGCCAGCAGCAACCGGGGTACAAGGACCGGGGAGCTGTTTTTT	CASSNRGTRTGELFF